This passage covers 11 T cell receptor beta chains from one sample sequenced in a study of regulatory T cells in long-lasting Graves disease. Through Arm-PCR of CDR3 regions and iRepertoire HTBI primers, TCR beta libraries were built. TCRdb itself ran the multiplex PCR reads through MiXCR, one entry per CDR3 protein. The table records hundreds of thousands of distinct CDR3 sequences, roughly 15% of them present only once. The time point was: newly diagnosed GD, antithyroid drugs for less than 3 months. Preparation of the TCR library used RNA extracted from PBMCs. The sample in question was peripheral blood mononuclear cells (PBMCs), obtained at new diagnosis, from a patient treated with antithyroid drugs. The source of these receptors is a female donor with Graves disease.

Ten or more counts support this clonotype. The chain links TRBV6-1 to TRBJ1-2, with 8 bases identical to TRBD1. The V segment lost 6 bases and the J segment 3 bases; nucleotides outside the gene matches: 6. CDR3 size: 14 residues. CDR1 and CDR2 from the germline V gene are MNHNS and SASEGT. The CDR3 sequence is CASRHDRGYYGYTF. The CDR3 nucleotides are TGTGCCAGCAGGCACGACAGGGGATACTATGGCTACACCTTC.

This chain joins TRBV6-2 or TRBV6-3 and TRBJ1-2, with 8 nucleotides matching TRBD1. Germline V gene lookup returns CDR1 MNHEY and CDR2 SVGEGT. V trimming: 5 bases; J trimming: 4 bases; junction bases outside the gene matches: 9. The CDR3 is 15 amino acids. In DNA form, the CDR3 reads TGTGCCAGCAGTGTCTCAGGGGGCGGTGGCTATGGCTACACCTTC. Residues: CASSVSGGGGYGYTF.

This clonotype was counted only a few times. The J gene is TRBJ2-2, the V gene TRBV4-1; D unclear. CDR3 length equals 14 residues. Germline CDR1 and CDR2: MGHRA and YSYEKL. The V end was cut by 0 bases, the J end by 5 bases, with 7 bases between. The CDR3 bases are TGCGCCAGCAGCCAAGAGAGGTGGACCGGGGAGCTGTTTTTT. Protein: CASSQERWTGELFF.

This clonotype was detected many times. The V gene is TRBV11-2, the J gene TRBJ2-2, with D hard to call. V dropped 2 bases and J dropped 2 bases, with 12 bases sitting between them. Germline V gene lookup returns CDR1 SGHAT and CDR2 FQNNGV. CDR3 length: 16 residues. For the CDR3, the DNA is TGTGCCAGCAGCTTAACCCTGGCGCATAACACCGGGGAGCTGTTTTTT. Encoded protein: CASSLTLAHNTGELFF.

The J gene is TRBJ1-2, the V gene TRBV7-6; no firm D call. The CDR3 runs 13 residues. CDR1 and CDR2 (germline): SGHVS, FNYEAQ. V lost 1 base to trimming and J lost 4 bases, with 7 bases between them. DNA of the CDR3: TGTGCCAGCAGCTTAGAGCCAGCCTATGGCTACACCTTC. It codes for CASSLEPAYGYTF.

This clonotype came up many times. J is TRBJ1-1 and V is TRBV4-2; D not certain. CDR1 is LGHNA, CDR2 YNFKEQ, per germline. Trimming removed 0 bases from V and 5 bases from J, with 19 bases in between. The CDR3 totals 17 residues. CDR3 DNA: TGTGCCAGCAGCCAAGAGCCTACAGCGGGCGAAGGGACTGAAGCTTTCTTT. This sequence encodes CASSQEPTAGEGTEAFF.

This clonotype occurred many times. The chain joins TRBV20-1 to TRBJ2-5, with 9 bases that match TRBD1. Germline V gene data show CDR1 as DFQATT and CDR2 as SNEGSKA (reference sequence). The CDR3 length is 15 residues. V gave up 0 bases and J gave up 4 bases; unmatched junction bases: 6. The CDR3 sequence is CSARDGTGSGETQYF. The CDR3 DNA is TGCAGTGCTAGAGATGGGACAGGGTCGGGAGAGACCCAGTACTTC.

This clonotype was seen ten or more times. The chain couples TRBV7-2 to TRBJ2-7; 7 positions match TRBD2. This CDR3 has 12 residues. CDR1 is SGHTA and CDR2 is FQGNSA in the germline V gene. Germline trimming cut 5 bases from V and 10 bases from J; bases unmatched to any gene: 8. The CDR3: CASSPGEGRQYF. CDR3 coding DNA: TGTGCCAGCAGCCCCGGGGAGGGCCGTCAGTACTTC.

This clonotype was seen at least ten times. The chain has TRBV6-5 and TRBJ1-2, with 8 bases that match TRBD1. Losses at the gene ends were 0 bases for V and 8 bases for J; bases not matched to a gene: 5. Germline loops: CDR1 MNHEY, CDR2 SVGAGI. The CDR3 runs to 14 residues. CDR3 in amino acids: CASSYSRTGYGYTF. CDR3 nucleotide sequence: TGTGCCAGCAGTTACTCGAGGACAGGGTACGGCTACACCTTC.

V usage is TRBV28 and J usage is TRBJ2-5, with D possibly matching TRBD1 (5 bases). The CDR3 totals 12 residues. The germline gives CDR1 MDHEN, CDR2 SYDVKM. The germline V and J ends were trimmed by 8 bases and 3 bases, with 10 bases remaining between them. The CDR3 loop reads CASGAGKETQYF. For the CDR3, the DNA is TGTGCCAGCGGGGCAGGGAAAGAGACCCAGTACTTC.

The table lists this clonotype with many counts. This chain links TRBV15 with TRBJ1-5, with 8 bases fitting TRBD1. The germline V gene has CDR1 LNHNV and CDR2 YYDKDF (reference sequence). The CDR3 spans 16 residues. The J segment lost 6 bases and the V segment lost 5 bases, leaving 12 bases of the junction unmatched. The CDR3 DNA reads as TGTGCCACCAGCGGAACCGACAGGGGCTTAAGTCAGCCCCAGCATTTT. Translated, it gives CATSGTDRGLSQPQHF.